This is a list of T cell receptor beta chains from one sample in a study of control samples from healthy donors and cancer patients. TCRdb's copy holds only in-frame clones and misses some; the assay was immunoSEQ multiplex PCR. The sample records some 11,000 clones, approximately 94% being singletons. Sequencing was done on a sample of PBMCs. The origin of the receptors is a man between 65 and 85 years old with head and neck cancer. Each CDR3 is given with its conserved first and last residue.

>TRBV10-3|TRBJ1-2
CAISESRRQGTPYGYTF
>TRBV19|TRBJ2-6
CASSPGGQGRSGANVLTF
>TRBV6-5|TRBJ1-5
CASSLERKQPQHF
>TRBV13|TRBJ2-2
CASSLPSRALNTGELFF
>TRBV7-9|TRBJ1-4
CASSLGGGRNEKLFF
>TRBV5-1|TRBJ2-5
CASSPGLAGGTPETQYF
>TRBV5-4|TRBJ2-1
CASSSWTSGRYYEQFF
>TRBV9|TRBJ2-1
CASSLERPGHGYNEQFF
>TRBV2|TRBJ2-2
CASIVSPRTGELFF
>TRBV6-5|TRBJ1-3
CASSYSGRNSGNTIYF
>TRBV4-1|TRBJ1-5
CASSQSQGQPNQPQHF
>TRBV3-1/TRBV3-2|TRBJ2-5
CASSLAQETQYF
>TRBV19|TRBJ2-1
CASSIAGASNNEQFF
>TRBV7-9|TRBJ1-2
CASSQGLGYGYTF
>TRBV3-1/TRBV3-2|TRBJ2-2
CASSQAVLRNTGELFF
>TRBV3-1/TRBV3-2|TRBJ1-3
CASSQELAGGTGNTIYF
>TRBV28|TRBJ2-1
CASSTGTAYNEQFF
>TRBV6-5|TRBJ1-1
CASSWRALNTEAFF
>TRBV7-9|TRBJ2-5
CASSLWGGETQYF
>TRBV18|TRBJ1-1
CASSPQAAAGMAEAFF
>TRBV12-3/TRBV12-4|TRBJ1-2
CASSGGGVNGYTF
>TRBV2|TRBJ2-7
CASSERAGSISYEQYF
>TRBV27|TRBJ2-7
CASSPFRGGYSYEQYF
>TRBV2|TRBJ2-7
CASKSPNRGGYSEQYF
>TRBV5-4|TRBJ1-2
CASSLESGVGGYTF
>TRBV3-1/TRBV3-2|TRBJ1-4
CASSPGTGRHEKLFF
>TRBV10-3|TRBJ2-1
CAITSLGGNEQFF
>TRBV24-1|TRBJ2-2
CATRGTTGELFF
>TRBV2|TRBJ2-1
CASSSSDEQFF
>TRBV10-3|TRBJ2-4
CAISESGQGGVPKNIQYF
>TRBV18|TRBJ1-2
CASSPNAGLEDGYTF
>TRBV6-5|TRBJ2-5
CASIITGRETQYF
>TRBV7-9|TRBJ2-1
CASSLDPGLGDNEQFF
>TRBV10-1|TRBJ2-3
CASSESRGGADTQYF